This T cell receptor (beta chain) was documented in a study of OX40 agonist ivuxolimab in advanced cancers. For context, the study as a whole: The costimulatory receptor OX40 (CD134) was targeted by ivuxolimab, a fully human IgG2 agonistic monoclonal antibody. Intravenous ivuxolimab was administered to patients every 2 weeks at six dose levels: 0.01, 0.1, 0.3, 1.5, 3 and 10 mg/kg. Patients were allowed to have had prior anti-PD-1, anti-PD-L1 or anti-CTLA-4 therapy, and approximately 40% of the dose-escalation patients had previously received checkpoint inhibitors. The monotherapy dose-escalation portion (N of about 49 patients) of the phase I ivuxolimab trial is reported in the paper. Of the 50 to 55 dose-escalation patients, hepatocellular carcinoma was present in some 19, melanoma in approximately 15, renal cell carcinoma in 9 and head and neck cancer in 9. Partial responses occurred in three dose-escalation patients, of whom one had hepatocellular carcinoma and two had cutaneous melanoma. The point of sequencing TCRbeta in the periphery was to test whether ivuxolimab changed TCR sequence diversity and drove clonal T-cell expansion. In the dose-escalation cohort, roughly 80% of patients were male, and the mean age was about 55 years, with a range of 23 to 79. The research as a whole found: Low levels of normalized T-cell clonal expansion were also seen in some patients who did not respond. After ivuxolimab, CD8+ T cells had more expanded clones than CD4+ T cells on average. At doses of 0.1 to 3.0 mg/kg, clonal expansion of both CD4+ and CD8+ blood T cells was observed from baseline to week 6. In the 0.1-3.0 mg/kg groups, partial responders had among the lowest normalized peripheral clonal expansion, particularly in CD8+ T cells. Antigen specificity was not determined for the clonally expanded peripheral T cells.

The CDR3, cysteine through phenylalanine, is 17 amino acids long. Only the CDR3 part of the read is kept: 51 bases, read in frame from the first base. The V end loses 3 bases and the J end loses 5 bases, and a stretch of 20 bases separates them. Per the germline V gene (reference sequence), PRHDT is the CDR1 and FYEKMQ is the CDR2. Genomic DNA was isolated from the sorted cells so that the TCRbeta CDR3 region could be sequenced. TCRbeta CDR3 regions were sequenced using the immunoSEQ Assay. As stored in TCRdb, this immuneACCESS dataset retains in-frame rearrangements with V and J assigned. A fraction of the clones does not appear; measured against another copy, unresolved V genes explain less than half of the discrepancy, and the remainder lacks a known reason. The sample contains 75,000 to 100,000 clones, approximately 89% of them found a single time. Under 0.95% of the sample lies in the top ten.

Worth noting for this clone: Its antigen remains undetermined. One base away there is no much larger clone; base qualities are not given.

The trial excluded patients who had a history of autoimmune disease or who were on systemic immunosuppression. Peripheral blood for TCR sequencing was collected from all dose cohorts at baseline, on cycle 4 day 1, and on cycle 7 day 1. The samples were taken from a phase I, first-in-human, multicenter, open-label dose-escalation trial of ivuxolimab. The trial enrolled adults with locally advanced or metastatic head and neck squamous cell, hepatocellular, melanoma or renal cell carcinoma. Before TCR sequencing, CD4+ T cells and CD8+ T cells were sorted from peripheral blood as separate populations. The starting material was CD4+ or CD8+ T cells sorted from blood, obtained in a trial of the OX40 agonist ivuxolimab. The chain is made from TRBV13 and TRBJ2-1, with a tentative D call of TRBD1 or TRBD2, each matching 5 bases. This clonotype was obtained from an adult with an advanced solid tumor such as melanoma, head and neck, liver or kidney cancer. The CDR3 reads CASSLGVTLRSDNEQFF. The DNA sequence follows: TGTGCCAGCAGCTTGGGGGTCACGTTACGATCCGACAATGAGCAGTTCTTC.